The TCR beta chain described here comes from a study of T cells in tuberculosis (dated by TCRdb to 2016 to 2019). Turning to the overall study: In the study, CD1B tetramers and high-throughput TCR immunosequencing were combined to characterize T cells specific for the mycobacterial lipid antigen glucose monomycolate (GMM). General findings and caveats noted by the study authors: The stringent sort gate may have missed T cells binding the CD1B-GMM tetramer with low affinity.

Because TCR-alpha and TCR-beta chains were sequenced unpaired, no information on chain pairing was available. The immunoSEQ multiplex PCR assay was used to generate TCR libraries, with TCR-beta and/or TCR-alpha/delta assays applied to each sample. Amplified TCR libraries were sequenced on the Illumina high-throughput platform. Regarding the original processing steps: Clustering and dimensionality reduction relied on pairwise TCRdist distances among GMM-specific receptors from T cells that were either sorted ex vivo or expanded in vitro. Sequence motifs defined by gene usage and CDR3 content were checked for enrichment by comparing tetramer-positive and tetramer-negative populations. TCRdb retrieved this table from immuneACCESS and kept in-frame rearrangements only. Not all clones are present; in checked studies, unresolved V genes account for under half, and no reason is known for the remainder. From that table come the V and J calls and clone size; the DNA was used to work out D and trimming. For this sample the table gives about 59,000 clones, of which 81% were detected only once. In total, the top ten clones hold 13% of the sample.

CDR3 length: 17 amino acids, cysteine to phenylalanine. Here the CDR3 DNA is all that survives: 51 bases in frame from base 1. CDR1 is given as MDHEN and CDR2 as SYDVKM, both from the germline V gene. At the junction V is shortened by 6 bases and J by 1 base; bases outside the gene matches: 7. With regard to this clone: No base quality information exists; no much larger clone differs at one position.

PBMC were thawed, rested overnight, stained with a GMM-loaded CD1B tetramer, a Live/Dead dye and anti-CD3, and then sorted on a FACS Aria II. The CD1B tetramers were loaded with C32 glucose monomycolate that had been purified from Rhodococcus equi. PBMC used for tetramer sorting had been depleted of CD14-expressing monocytes for a separate study before cryopreservation. From each donor, roughly 91,000 tetramer-negative cells were sorted and were analyzed alongside the tetramer-positive cells. Antigen-specific T cells were sorted from several healthy South African adults using GMM-loaded CD1B tetramers.

Sequencing used CD1b-GMM tetramer-negative cells sorted from PBMCs. The sample's cell subset or site label, in plain terms: T cells not binding CD1B-GMM tetramer, sorted from same donor. This receptor chain uses TRBV28 and TRBJ2-2, and TRBD2 matches 11 of the central bases. This clonotype was obtained from an adult woman with latent tuberculosis. This receptor has the CDR3 CASRPSTSGVNTGELFF. In nucleotide form, the sequence is TGTGCCAGCAGACCCTCGACTAGCGGGGTGAACACCGGGGAGCTGTTTTTT.